Presented here are 4 T cell receptor beta chains from one specimen sequenced in a study of OX40 agonist ivuxolimab in advanced cancers. Sequenced by immunoSEQ multiplex PCR; TCRdb stores in-frame clones only, minus some. The table lists about 80,000 clones, roughly 81% of them singletons. Sequences were derived from CD4+ or CD8+ T cells sorted from blood, sampled in a trial of the OX40 agonist ivuxolimab. The origin of the receptors is an adult with an advanced solid tumor such as melanoma, head and neck, liver or kidney cancer.

This clone was observed once. The chain carries TRBV6-4 and TRBJ2-3; a weak D match, TRBD1 (5 bases). V dropped 3 bases and J dropped 1 base, with 11 bases sitting between them. This CDR3 is built from 15 residues. Germline CDR1 reads MRHNA; CDR2 reads SNTAGT. Here the CDR3 DNA reads TGTGCCAGCAGTGAAAGCAGGGTGGGCACAGATACGCAGTATTTT. Residues: CASSESRVGTDTQYF.

This clone was seen a single time. The chain recombines TRBV6-1 with TRBJ1-2; 7 bases fit TRBD1. V trimming: 5 bases; J trimming: 4 bases; junction bases outside the gene matches: 4. This CDR3 contains 13 residues. Germline-derived CDR1 and CDR2 are MNHNS and SASEGT. CDR3 DNA: TGTGCCAGCAGTACCCGGGACAGCTATGGCTACACCTTC. This gives the protein CASSTRDSYGYTF.

J is TRBJ2-3 and V is TRBV7-8, with 13 bases fitting TRBD2. The CDR3 has 14 amino acids. V shed 8 bases, J shed 5 bases, and the junction held 4 bases outside the gene matches. Germline V lookup: CDR1 SGHVS, CDR2 FQNEAQ. The CDR3 here is CASGWTSGGDTQYF. Here the CDR3 DNA reads TGTGCCAGCGGATGGACTAGCGGGGGAGATACGCAGTATTTT.

The genes are TRBV4-3 and TRBJ1-6; TRBD1 might be the D (6 bases). The CDR3 is 18 amino acids. V lost 0 bases and J 9 bases, leaving 21 bases between the germline ends. Germline-derived CDR1 and CDR2 are LGHNA and YSLEER. CDR3 residues: CASSQDPSRGLFTSPLHF. The CDR3, as DNA: TGCGCCAGCAGCCAAGACCCATCTAGGGGGTTGTTCACTTCACCCCTCCACTTT.